Detailed here is one T cell receptor (beta chain). Its cognate antigen has yet to be identified. No per-base quality is available; no much larger clone lies one base away. TCRbeta CDR3 regions were amplified from genomic DNA using the immunoSEQ Assay, a bias-controlled multiplex PCR. Per the authors' processing: Within the assay, amplification of reference gene primers was used to estimate how many nucleated cells each sample contained. To quantify the absolute abundance of each unique TCRbeta CDR3 rearrangement, sequence reads were collapsed and filtered. Productive Simpson clonality was computed per sample as the square root of Simpson's diversity index over productive rearrangements. The clones in this table, taken by TCRdb from immuneACCESS, are in-frame only. Not every clone is retained; where verified, under half of the shortfall comes from an unresolved V gene, and the cause of the rest is unknown. V, J and clone size derive from that table, while D and trimming were established from the DNA sequence. For this sample there are about 84,000 clones; about 83% appear just once. The ten largest clonotypes hold 35% to 40% of the sample.

Relative to germline, V is 5 bases shorter and J is 4 bases shorter, with 5 bases between their ends. Looking up the germline V gene yields CDR1 MNHEY and CDR2 SVGEGT. The CDR3 numbers 11 residues from cysteine through phenylalanine. Left in the record is the CDR3 DNA by itself, 33 bases read in frame from the first base. Collaborating institutions collected whole blood in K2EDTA tubes following their own protocols. For TCRbeta analysis, collaborators shipped samples in one of three forms: frozen whole blood, isolated PBMCs, or DNA extracted from either of those sample types. This entry belongs to a study of blood T cell repertoires in COVID-19 (dated by TCRdb to 2018 to 2021). Concerning the study at large: Samples covering the acute and convalescent phases of COVID-19 were provided by collaborators in the United States, Italy and Spain. The material from the prospective study consisted of cDNA or gDNA derived from T cells, B-cell-depleted T cells, or PBMCs. Deeply sampled blood TCRbeta repertoires from subjects exposed to, actively infected with, or recovered from COVID-19 were included in the dataset. The repertoires were released in a freely available public database intended as a resource for research on the immune response to SARS-CoV-2. The samples were drawn from two sources: the first 160 participants of the ongoing ImmuneRACE study, and over 950 subjects contributed by 6 global collaborators. Sample metadata almost always included a de-identified subject ID, COVID-19 status, age in years and sex. Where available, HLA class I and class II types were taken from metadata supplied by the sample provider and were not determined by assay-based typing.

Overall results and qualifications from the work: How much clinical and demographic metadata was included differed by source and by participant, and the metadata was provided uncurated.

The sequenced sample consisted of peripheral blood. In this chain, TRBV6-2 or TRBV6-3 is recombined with TRBJ1-2; the D gene cannot be resolved reliably. The receptor's source is a man of 80 years or more with active or convalescent COVID-19. The CDR3 here reads CASSGSYGYTF. The nucleotide sequence is given as TGTGCCAGCAGTGGGAGCTATGGCTACACCTTC.